This T cell receptor beta chain originates from a study of blood T cells in healthy people across ages. CDR1 is SGHVS, CDR2 FQNEAQ, per germline. Unmatched junction bases numbered 7, after V lost 5 bases and J lost 7 bases. CDR3 length equals 13 residues. Every donor provided around 9.5 milliliters of peripheral blood. This clonotype came up a few times. Sample-barcoded 5' priming and a J-beta primer mix drove a second PCR of about 7 to 11 cycles. All samples gave at least 3 million CDR3-containing paired-end reads. One entry per CDR3 protein results from TCRdb running MiXCR on the 5' RACE reads. Counted here are approximately 780,000 distinct CDR3 sequences, roughly 24% occurring once; the ten biggest clones make up 3%. Another study also made use of these data, one on T cells of mothers and their children. That work adds: The people who donated were three healthy Caucasian mothers and their six children.

The chain is built from TRBV7-8 and TRBJ2-5; TRBD2 aligns across 7 bases. Sequences were obtained from blood. This sequence was found in a boy aged 5 to 17 in good health. The CDR3 DNA sequence: TGTGCCAGCAGCGTTACTAGCGAGGGGACCCAGTACTTC. It encodes CASSVTSEGTQYF.